A single sample is the source of the 8 T cell receptor beta chains below, sequenced in a study of early T cells in non-severe SARS-CoV-2 infection. One entry per CDR3 protein, called by TCRdb with MiXCR from the 5' RACE reads. The sample includes about 55,000 distinct CDR3 sequences, 12% of them seen just once. Sequenced input: whole blood. These receptors were collected from an adult who was a healthcare worker with PCR-confirmed SARS-CoV-2 infection or an uninfected control (not recorded which).

This clonotype was recorded a few times. The CDR3 reads CASSQESGGDYNEQFF. CDR3 in DNA: TGTGCCAGCAGCCAGGAGAGCGGGGGGGACTACAATGAGCAGTTCTTC. The gene calls are TRBV4-2 and TRBJ2-1; 10 bases are shared with TRBD2. The trim removed 3 bases at V and 3 bases at J, leaving 5 bases unmatched. Germline CDR1 is LGHNA and CDR2 is YNFKEQ. This CDR3 spans 16 amino acids.

This clonotype came up a few times. This chain joins TRBV6-1 and TRBJ1-3; possibly TRBD1 for D (5 bases). The CDR3 is 15 amino acids. Deletions cut 2 bases from V and 2 bases from J, with 10 bases between. CDR1 is MNHNS, CDR2 SASEGT, per germline. The CDR3 coding sequence is TGTGCCAGCAGTGAATCCACAGGTACTGGAAACACCATATATTTT. Translation: CASSESTGTGNTIYF.

This clonotype came up a few times. V usage is TRBV21-1 and J usage is TRBJ2-7; TRBD1 was called by the table and not checked on the DNA. TRBV21-1 corresponds to a pseudogene. The CDR3 loop spans 16 amino acids. The CDR3 DNA reads TGTGCCAGCAGCAACAGGCCCCCGGCCACCTCCTACGAGCAGTACTTC. Translation: CASSNRPPATSYEQYF.

This clonotype was found a few times. The rearrangement links TRBV25-1 to TRBJ2-3; D not certain. The CDR3 is made up of 13 amino acids. Germline CDR1 and CDR2: MGHDK and SYGVNS. Deletions cut 8 bases from V and 2 bases from J, with 11 bases between. This chain's CDR3 is CASRIENTDTQYF. The CDR3 DNA reads TGTGCCAGCCGCATAGAGAACACAGATACGCAGTATTTT.

The chain has TRBV12-3 or TRBV12-4 and TRBJ1-2; 7 nucleotides align to TRBD1. V dropped 0 bases and J dropped 3; count of bases not matched to a gene: 7. The CDR3 has 16 amino acids. The CDR3: CASSLAGTENYYGYTF. Written as DNA, the CDR3 is TGTGCCAGCAGTTTAGCGGGGACAGAGAACTACTATGGCTACACCTTC.

The genes are TRBV20-1 and TRBJ1-6; D is unclear. The CDR3 loop spans 15 amino acids. Trimming took 3 bases from V and 5 from J, leaving 14 bases between them. The germline V gene encodes CDR1 DFQATT and CDR2 SNEGSKA (reference sequence). The CDR3 region is CSASSGRYNNSPLHF. The CDR3 DNA is TGCAGTGCTAGTTCAGGCCGTTACAATAATTCACCCCTCCACTTT.

This clonotype was detected a few times. The genes are TRBV20-1 and TRBJ2-5, with D possibly TRBD1 on 5 matching bases. The V end was cut by 3 bases, the J end by 1 base, with 12 bases between. The CDR3 sequence is 14 residues long. Germline CDR1 reads DFQATT; CDR2 reads SNEGSKA (reference sequence). DNA for the CDR3: TGCAGTGCTAGGGGTGACAGCTTCCAAGAGACCCAGTACTTC. Its translation: CSARGDSFQETQYF.

This clonotype showed up just once. This sequence joins TRBV19 and TRBJ1-2; D call uncertain. The CDR3 sequence is 14 residues long. Trimming stripped 9 bases from V and 7 bases from J, with 21 bases between. CDR1 LNHDA and CDR2 SQIVND come from the germline V gene (reference sequence). CDR3 loop: CASQVPAPSFGYTF. CDR3 DNA: TGTGCCAGCCAGGTCCCGGCCCCCTCCTTTGGCTACACCTTC.